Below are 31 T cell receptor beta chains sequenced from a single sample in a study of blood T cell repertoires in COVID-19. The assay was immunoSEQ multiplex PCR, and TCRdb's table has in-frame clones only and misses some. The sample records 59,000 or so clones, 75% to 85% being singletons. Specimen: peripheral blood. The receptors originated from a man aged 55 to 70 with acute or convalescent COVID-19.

The CDR3 DNA follows: TGTGCCAGTAGTACGGAGGACAGGGGGCTTTCACCCCTCCACTTT. It translates to CASSTEDRGLSPLHF. The chain employs TRBV19 and TRBJ1-6; 11 nucleotides line up with TRBD1. CDR1 is LNHDA, CDR2 SQIVND, per germline (reference sequence). The CDR3 has 15 residues. V shed 4 bases, J shed 9 bases, and the junction held 5 bases outside the gene matches.

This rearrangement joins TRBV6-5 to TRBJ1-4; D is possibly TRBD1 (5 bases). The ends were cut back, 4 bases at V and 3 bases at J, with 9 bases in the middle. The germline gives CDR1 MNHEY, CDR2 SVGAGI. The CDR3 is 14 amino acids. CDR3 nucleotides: TGTGCCAGCAGTTCAGGGTTTGCTAATGAAAAACTGTTTTTT. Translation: CASSSGFANEKLFF.

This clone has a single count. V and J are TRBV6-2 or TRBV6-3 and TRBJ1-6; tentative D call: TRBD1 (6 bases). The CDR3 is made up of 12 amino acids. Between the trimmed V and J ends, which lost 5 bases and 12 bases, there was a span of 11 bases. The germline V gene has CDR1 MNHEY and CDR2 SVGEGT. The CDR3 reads CASSPRGGPLHF. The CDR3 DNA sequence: TGTGCCAGCAGTCCGAGGGGGGGACCCCTCCACTTT.

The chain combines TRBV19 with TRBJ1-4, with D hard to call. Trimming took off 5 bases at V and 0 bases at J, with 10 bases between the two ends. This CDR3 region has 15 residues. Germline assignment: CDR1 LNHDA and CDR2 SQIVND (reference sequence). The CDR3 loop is CASSPPGATNEKLFF. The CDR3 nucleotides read TGTGCCAGTAGTCCACCCGGGGCAACTAATGAAAAACTGTTTTTT.

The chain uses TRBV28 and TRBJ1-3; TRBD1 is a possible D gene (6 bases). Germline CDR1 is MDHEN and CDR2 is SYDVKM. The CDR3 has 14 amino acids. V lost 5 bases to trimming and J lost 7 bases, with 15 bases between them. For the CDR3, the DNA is TGTGCCAGCAGTAGGGGGGGTAGGGGTAACACCATATATTTT. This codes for CASSRGGRGNTIYF. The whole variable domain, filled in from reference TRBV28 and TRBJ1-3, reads DVKVTQSSRYLVKRTGEKVFLECVQDMDHENMFWYRQDPGLGLRLIYFSYDVKMKEKGDIPEGYSVSREKKERFSLILESASTNQTSMYLCASSRGGRGNTIYFGEGSWLTVV.

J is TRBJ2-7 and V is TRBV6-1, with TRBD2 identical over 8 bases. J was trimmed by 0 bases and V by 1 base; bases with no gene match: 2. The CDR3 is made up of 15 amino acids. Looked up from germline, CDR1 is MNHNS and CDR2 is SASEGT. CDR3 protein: CASSEGLATSYEQYF. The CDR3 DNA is TGTGCCAGCAGTGAAGGACTAGCGACCTCCTACGAGCAGTACTTC.

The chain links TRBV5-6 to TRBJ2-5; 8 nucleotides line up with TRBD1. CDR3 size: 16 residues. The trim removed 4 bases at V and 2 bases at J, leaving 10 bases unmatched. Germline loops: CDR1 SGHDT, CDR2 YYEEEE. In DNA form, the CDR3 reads TGTGCCAGCAGCGGTGGACAGGGAGGACCACAAGAGACCCAGTACTTC. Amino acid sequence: CASSGGQGGPQETQYF.

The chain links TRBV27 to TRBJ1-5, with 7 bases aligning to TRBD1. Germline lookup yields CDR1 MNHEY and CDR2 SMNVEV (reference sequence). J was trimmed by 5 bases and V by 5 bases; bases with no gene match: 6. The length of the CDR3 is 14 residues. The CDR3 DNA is TGTGCCAGCAGTCCGAGGACAGGCGATCAGCCCCAGCATTTT. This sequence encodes CASSPRTGDQPQHF.

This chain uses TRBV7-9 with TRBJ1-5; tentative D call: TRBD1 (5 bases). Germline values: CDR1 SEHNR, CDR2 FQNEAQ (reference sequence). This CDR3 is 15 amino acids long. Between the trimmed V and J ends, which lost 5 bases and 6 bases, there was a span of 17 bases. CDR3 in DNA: TGTGCCAGCAGCGTCGAGCGGGGCTGGGGTCAGCCCCAGCATTTT. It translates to CASSVERGWGQPQHF.

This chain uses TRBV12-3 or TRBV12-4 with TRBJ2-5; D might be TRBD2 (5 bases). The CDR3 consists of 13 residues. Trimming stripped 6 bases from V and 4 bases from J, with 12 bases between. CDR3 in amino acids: CASRLTGRETQYF. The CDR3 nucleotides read TGTGCCAGCAGACTCACGGGGAGAGAGACCCAGTACTTC.

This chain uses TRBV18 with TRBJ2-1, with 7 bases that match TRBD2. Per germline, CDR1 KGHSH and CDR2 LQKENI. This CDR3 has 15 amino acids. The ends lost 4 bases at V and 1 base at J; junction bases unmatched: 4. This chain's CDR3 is CASSQRTSSYNEQFF. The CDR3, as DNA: TGTGCCAGCTCACAGCGGACTAGTTCCTACAATGAGCAGTTCTTC. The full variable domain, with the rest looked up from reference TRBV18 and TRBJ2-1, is NAGVMQNPRHLVRRRGQEARLRCSPMKGHSHVYWYRQLPEEGLKFMVYLQKENIIDESGMPKERFSAEFPKEGPSILRIQQVVRGDSAAYFCASSQRTSSYNEQFFGPGTRLTVL.

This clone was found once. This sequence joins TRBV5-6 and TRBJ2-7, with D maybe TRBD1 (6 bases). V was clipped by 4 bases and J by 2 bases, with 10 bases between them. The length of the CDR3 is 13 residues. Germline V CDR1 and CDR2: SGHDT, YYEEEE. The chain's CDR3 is CASSLTGTYEQYF. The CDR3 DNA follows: TGTGCCAGCAGCCTCACAGGGACCTACGAGCAGTACTTC.

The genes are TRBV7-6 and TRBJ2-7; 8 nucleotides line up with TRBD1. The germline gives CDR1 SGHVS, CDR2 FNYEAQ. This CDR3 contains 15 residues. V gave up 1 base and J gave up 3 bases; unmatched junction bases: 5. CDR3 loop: CASSLGGTGIYEQYF. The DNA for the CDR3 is TGTGCCAGCAGCTTAGGTGGGACAGGAATCTACGAGCAGTACTTC.

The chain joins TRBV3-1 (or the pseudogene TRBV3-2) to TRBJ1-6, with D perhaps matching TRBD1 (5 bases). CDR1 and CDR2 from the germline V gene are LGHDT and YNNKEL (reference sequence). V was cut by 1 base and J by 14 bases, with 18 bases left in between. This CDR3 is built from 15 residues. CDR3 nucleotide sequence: TGTGCCAGCAGCCAAGCCCCGGACGGGGGAATCGCCCTCCACTTT. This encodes CASSQAPDGGIALHF.

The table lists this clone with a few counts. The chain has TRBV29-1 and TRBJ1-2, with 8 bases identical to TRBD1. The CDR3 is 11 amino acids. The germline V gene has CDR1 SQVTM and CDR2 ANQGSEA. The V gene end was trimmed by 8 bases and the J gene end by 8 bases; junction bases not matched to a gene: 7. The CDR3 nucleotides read TGCAGCCACAGGACAGGGTCCGGCTACACCTTC. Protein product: CSHRTGSGYTF.

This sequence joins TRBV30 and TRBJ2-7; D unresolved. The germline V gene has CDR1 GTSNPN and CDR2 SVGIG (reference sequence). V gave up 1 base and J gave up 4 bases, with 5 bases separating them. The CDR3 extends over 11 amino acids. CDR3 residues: CAWSAQYEQYF. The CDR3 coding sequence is TGTGCCTGGAGTGCCCAATACGAGCAGTACTTC. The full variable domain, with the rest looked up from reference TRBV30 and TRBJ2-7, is SQTIHQWPATLVQPVGSPLSLECTVEGTSNPNLYWYRQAAGRGLQLLFYSVGIGQISSEVPQNLSASRPQDRQFILSSKKLLLSDSGFYLCAWSAQYEQYFGPGTRLTVT.

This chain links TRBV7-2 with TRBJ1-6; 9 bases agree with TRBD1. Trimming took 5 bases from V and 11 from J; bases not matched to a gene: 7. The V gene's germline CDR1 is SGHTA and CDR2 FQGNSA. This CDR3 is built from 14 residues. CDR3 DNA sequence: TGTGCCAGCAGCGAGGGACAGGGAACTCCACCCCTCCACTTT. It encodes CASSEGQGTPPLHF.

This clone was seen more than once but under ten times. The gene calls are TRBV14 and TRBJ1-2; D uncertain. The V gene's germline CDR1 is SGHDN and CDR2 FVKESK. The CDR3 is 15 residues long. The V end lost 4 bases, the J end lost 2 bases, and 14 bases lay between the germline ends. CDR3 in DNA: TGTGCCAGCAGCCCATTTGCGGGCGCAAACTATGGCTACACCTTC. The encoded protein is CASSPFAGANYGYTF.

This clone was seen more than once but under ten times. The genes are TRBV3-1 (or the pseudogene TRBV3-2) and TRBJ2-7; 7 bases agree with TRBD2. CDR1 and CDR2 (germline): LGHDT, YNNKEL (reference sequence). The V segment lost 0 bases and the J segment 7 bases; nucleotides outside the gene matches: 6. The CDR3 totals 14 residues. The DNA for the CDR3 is TGTGCCAGCAGCCAAGATCTGGTCGGGAGGGAGCAGTACTTC. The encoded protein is CASSQDLVGREQYF.

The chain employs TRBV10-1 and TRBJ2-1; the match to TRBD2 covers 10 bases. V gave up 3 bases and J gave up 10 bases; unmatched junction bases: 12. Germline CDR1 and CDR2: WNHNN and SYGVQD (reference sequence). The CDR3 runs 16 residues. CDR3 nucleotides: TGCGCCAGCAGTGATAGATCGAGCGGGGGGGGAGACGAGCAGTTCTTC. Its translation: CASSDRSSGGGDEQFF.

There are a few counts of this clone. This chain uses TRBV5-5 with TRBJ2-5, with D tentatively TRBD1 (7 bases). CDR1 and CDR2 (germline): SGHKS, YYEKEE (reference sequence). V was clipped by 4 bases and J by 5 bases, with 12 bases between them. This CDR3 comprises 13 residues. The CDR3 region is CASSAGTVETQYF. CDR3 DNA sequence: TGTGCCAGCAGCGCGGGGACAGTGGAGACCCAGTACTTC.

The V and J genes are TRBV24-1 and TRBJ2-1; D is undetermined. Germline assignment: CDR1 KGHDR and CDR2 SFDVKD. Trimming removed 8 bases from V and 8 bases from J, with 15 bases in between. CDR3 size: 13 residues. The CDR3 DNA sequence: TGTGCCACCAATAGACCCGGGTCAGATGAGCAGTTCTTC. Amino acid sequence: CATNRPGSDEQFF.

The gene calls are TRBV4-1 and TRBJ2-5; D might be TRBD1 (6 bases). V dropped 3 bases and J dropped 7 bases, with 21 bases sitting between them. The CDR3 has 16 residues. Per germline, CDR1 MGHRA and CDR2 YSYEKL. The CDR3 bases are TGCGCCAGCAGCCAGATAAGGGGACGGGACATTCGGACCCAGTACTTC. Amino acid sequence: CASSQIRGRDIRTQYF.

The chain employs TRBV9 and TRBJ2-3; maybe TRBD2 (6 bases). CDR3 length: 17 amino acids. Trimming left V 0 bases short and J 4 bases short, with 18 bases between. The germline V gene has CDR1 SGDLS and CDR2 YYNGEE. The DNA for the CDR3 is TGTGCCAGCAGCGTAGATTCAGGGCCCGGAGGGGCAGATACGCAGTATTTT. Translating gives CASSVDSGPGGADTQYF.

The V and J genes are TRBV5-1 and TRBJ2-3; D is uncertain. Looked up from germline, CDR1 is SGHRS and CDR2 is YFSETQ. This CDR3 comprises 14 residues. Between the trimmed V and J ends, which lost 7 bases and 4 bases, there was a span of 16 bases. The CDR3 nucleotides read TGCGCCAGCCATACAACGGTGGGCGCAGATACGCAGTATTTT. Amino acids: CASHTTVGADTQYF. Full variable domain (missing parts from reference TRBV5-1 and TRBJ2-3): KAGVTQTPRYLIKTRGQQVTLSCSPISGHRSVSWYQQTPGQGLQFLFEYFSETQRNKGNFPGRFSGRQFSNSRSEMNVSTLELGDSALYLCASHTTVGADTQYFGPGTRLTVL.

CDR3 DNA sequence: TGCGCCAGCAGCTTGAGCAGGGGGCGAACTGAAGCTTTCTTT. Its protein is CASSLSRGRTEAFF. The gene calls are TRBV5-1 and TRBJ1-1; 8 nucleotides line up with TRBD1. The junction had 4 bases not matched to a gene; V was cut back by 1 base and J by 5 bases. Germline V gene data show CDR1 as SGHRS and CDR2 as YFSETQ. CDR3 length: 14 amino acids.

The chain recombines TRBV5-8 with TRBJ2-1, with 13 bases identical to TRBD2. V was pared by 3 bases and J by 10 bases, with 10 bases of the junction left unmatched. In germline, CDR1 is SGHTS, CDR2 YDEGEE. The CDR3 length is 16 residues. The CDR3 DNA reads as TGTGCCAGCAGCTCCGGACTAGCGGGGGCCCACGGCGAGCAGTTCTTC. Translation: CASSSGLAGAHGEQFF.

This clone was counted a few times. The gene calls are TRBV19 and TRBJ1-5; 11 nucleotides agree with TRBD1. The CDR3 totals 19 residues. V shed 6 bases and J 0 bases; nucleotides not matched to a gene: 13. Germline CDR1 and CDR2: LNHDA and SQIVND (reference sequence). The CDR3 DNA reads TGTGCCAGTAGGATTTACCCCGGACAGGGGGCATATAGCAATCAGCCCCAGCATTTT. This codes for CASRIYPGQGAYSNQPQHF.

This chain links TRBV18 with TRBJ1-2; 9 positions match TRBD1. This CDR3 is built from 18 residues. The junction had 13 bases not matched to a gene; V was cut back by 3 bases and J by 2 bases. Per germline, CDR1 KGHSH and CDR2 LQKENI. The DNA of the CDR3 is TGTGCCAGCTCACCGGTAGCCCAGACAGGGGGTTCGAACTATGGCTACACCTTC. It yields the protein CASSPVAQTGGSNYGYTF.

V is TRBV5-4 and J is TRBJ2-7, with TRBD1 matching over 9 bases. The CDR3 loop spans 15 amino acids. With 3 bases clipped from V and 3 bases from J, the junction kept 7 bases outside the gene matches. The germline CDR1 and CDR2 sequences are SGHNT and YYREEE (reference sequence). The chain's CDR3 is CASSSEPGQGYEQYF. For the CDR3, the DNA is TGTGCCAGCAGCTCCGAACCGGGACAGGGCTACGAGCAGTACTTC.

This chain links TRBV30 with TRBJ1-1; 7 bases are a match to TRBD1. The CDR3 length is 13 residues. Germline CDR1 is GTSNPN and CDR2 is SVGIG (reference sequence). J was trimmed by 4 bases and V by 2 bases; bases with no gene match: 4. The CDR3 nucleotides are TGTGCCTGGAGTACAACAGGGGCCACTGAAGCTTTCTTT. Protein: CAWSTTGATEAFF.